This T cell receptor beta chain was retrieved from a study of shared clonotypes between healthy human individuals. In the study overall: The study enrolled a couple of women and a few men aged 18 to 49.

Assay used: immunoSEQ multiplex PCR; TCRdb lists only in-frame clones, some missing. In the table there are about half a million clones, approximately 79% of which are singletons. The CDR3 spans 12 residues. Germline CDR1 reads SGHVS; CDR2 reads FNYEAQ. The ends were cut back, 1 base at V and 5 bases at J, with 6 bases in the middle. The chain couples TRBV7-6 to TRBJ2-7, with D perhaps TRBD2 (6 bases). The source of this sequence is a middle-aged woman in good health. Some clones in this sample may be carry-over from other donors' samples. The material sequenced was PBMCs. CDR3 coding DNA: TGTGCCAGCAGCTTAGGCGGGGACGAGCAGTACTTC. The encoded protein is CASSLGGDEQYF.